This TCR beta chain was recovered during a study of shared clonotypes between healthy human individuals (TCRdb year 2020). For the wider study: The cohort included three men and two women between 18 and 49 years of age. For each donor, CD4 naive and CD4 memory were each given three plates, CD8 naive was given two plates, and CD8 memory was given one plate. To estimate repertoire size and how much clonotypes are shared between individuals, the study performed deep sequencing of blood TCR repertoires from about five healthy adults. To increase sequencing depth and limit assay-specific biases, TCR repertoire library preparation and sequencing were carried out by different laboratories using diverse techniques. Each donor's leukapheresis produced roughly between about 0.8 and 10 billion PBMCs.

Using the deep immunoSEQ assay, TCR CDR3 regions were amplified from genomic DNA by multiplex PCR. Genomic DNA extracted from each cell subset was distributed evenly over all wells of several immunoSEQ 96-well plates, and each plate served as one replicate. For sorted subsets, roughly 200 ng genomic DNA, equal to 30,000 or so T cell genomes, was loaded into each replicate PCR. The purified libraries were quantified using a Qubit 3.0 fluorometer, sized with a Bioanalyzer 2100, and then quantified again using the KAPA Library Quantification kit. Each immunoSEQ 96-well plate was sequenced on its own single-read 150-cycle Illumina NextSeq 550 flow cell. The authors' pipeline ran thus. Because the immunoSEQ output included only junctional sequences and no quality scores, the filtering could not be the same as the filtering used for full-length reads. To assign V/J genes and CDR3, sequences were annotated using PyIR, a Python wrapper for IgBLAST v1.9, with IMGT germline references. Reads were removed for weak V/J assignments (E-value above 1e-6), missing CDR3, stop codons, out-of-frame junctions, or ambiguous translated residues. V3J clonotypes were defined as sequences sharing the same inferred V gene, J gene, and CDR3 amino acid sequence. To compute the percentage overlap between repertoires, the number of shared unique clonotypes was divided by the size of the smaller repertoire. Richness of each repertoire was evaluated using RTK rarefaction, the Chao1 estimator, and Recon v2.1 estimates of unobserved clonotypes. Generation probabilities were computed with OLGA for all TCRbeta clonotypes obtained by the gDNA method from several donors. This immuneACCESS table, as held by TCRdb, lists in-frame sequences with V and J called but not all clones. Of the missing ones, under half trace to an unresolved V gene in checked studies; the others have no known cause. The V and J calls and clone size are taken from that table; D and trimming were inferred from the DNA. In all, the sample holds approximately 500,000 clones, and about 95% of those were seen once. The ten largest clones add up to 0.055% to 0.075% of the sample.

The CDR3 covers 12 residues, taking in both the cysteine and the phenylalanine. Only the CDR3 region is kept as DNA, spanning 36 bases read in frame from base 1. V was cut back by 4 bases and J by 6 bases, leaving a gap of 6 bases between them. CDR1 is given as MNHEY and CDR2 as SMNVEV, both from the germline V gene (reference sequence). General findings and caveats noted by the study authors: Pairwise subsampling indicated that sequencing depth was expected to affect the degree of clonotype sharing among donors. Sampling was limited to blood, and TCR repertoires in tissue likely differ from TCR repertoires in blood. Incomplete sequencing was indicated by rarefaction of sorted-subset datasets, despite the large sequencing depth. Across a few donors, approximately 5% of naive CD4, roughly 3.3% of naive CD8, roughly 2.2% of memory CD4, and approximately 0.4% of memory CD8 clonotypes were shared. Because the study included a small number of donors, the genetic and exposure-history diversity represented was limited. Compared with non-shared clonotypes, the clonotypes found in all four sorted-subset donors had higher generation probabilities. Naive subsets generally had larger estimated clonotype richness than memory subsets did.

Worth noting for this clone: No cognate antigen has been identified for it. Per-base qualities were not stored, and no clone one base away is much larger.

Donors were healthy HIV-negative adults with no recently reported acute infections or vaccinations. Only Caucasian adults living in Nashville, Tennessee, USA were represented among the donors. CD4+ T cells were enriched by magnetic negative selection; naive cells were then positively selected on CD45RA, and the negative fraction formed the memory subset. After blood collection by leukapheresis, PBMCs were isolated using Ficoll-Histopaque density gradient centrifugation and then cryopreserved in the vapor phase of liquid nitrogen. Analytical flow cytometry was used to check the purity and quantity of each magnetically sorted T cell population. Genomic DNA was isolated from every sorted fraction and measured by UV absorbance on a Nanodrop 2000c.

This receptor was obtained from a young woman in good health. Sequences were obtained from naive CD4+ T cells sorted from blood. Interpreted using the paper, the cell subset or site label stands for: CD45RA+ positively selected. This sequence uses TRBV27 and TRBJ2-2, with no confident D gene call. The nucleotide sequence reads TGTGCCAGCAGTTCCTACTCCGGGGAGCTGTTTTTT. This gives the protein CASSSYSGELFF.